This entry lists 10 T cell receptor beta chains sequenced from one sample in a study of cytomegalovirus exposure and HLA in healthy donors. PCR was performed using 60 Vbeta and 13 Jbeta primers. Using immunoSEQ multiplex PCR, the repertoire was profiled, and TCRdb retains in-frame clones only, with some absent. This sample yields 65,000 to 85,000 clones, of which around 63% are seen a single time; approximately 2.1% belongs to the top ten. Sample: PBMCs. Every receptor here comes from a woman aged 25 to 39 in good health and CMV-seronegative.

The rearrangement uses TRBV4-2 and TRBJ2-3; D might be TRBD2 (5 bases). The V gene lost 1 base and the J gene lost 6 bases, with 17 bases spanning the gap. The CDR3 extends over 16 amino acids. Germline V CDR1 and CDR2: LGHNA, YNFKEQ. The CDR3 loop reads CASSQGTADHMDTQYF. The CDR3 bases are TGTGCCAGCAGCCAAGGTACAGCGGACCACATGGATACGCAGTATTTT.

The gene calls are TRBV18 and TRBJ2-7; TRBD2 matches 8 bases. V lost 0 bases, J lost 7 bases, and 8 bases stayed unmatched. CDR1 and CDR2 from the germline V gene are KGHSH and LQKENI. This CDR3 is built from 15 residues. The CDR3 protein is CASSPPERGLGEQYF. In DNA form, the CDR3 reads TGTGCCAGCTCACCACCTGAGCGGGGGCTGGGGGAGCAGTACTTC.

The V and J genes are TRBV5-1 and TRBJ2-1; perhaps TRBD2 as D (6 bases). The CDR3 spans 16 residues. The germline CDR1 and CDR2 sequences are SGHRS and YFSETQ. The V and J ends lost 4 bases and 2 bases respectively, with 16 bases between them. DNA of the CDR3: TGCGCCAGCAGCCCGCTGACTAGTCGCGCCTACAATGAGCAGTTCTTC. Its translation is CASSPLTSRAYNEQFF.

CDR3 amino acids: CASSYGQPSYEQYF. The DNA for the CDR3 is TGTGCCAGCAGCTACGGACAGCCATCCTACGAGCAGTACTTC. V and J are TRBV28 and TRBJ2-5, with a possible D match to TRBD1 (6 bases). The J call may be faulty, since TRBJ2-7 better matches the DNA end. Germline loops: CDR1 MDHEN, CDR2 SYDVKM. The CDR3 sequence is 14 residues long.

The genes are TRBV27 and TRBJ1-2; 12 positions match TRBD1. Trimming removed 4 bases from V and 2 bases from J; junction bases left unmatched: 8. There are 17 residues in the CDR3. In germline, CDR1 is MNHEY, CDR2 SMNVEV (reference sequence). The CDR3 loop reads CASSSSRDRGLNYGYTF. The CDR3 coding sequence is TGTGCCAGCAGTTCGTCCCGGGACAGGGGGCTAAACTATGGCTACACCTTC.

The chain is built from TRBV9 and TRBJ1-6; TRBD1 agrees at 7 bases. CDR3 size: 16 residues. Looked up from germline, CDR1 is SGDLS and CDR2 is YYNGEE. Trimming at V came to 4 bases and at J to 2 bases, leaving 6 bases not matched to a gene. In DNA, the CDR3 is TGTGCCAGCAGCTCCCCCGGGACAGCCTATAATTCACCCCTCCACTTT. This gives the protein CASSSPGTAYNSPLHF.

The chain is built from TRBV6-1 and TRBJ2-5; D unresolved. Looked up from germline, CDR1 is MNHNS and CDR2 is SASEGT. The V and J ends lost 5 bases and 5 bases respectively, with 18 bases between them. The CDR3 has 15 amino acids. CDR3 nucleotide sequence: TGTGCCAGCAGTTTATTACACGGAGTAGGCGAGACCCAGTACTTC. Amino acids: CASSLLHGVGETQYF.

The CDR3 sequence is CASSPRGSRGETQYF. The CDR3 bases are TGCGCCAGCAGCCCGCGTGGCAGTCGGGGGGAGACCCAGTACTTC. The chain recombines TRBV4-3 with TRBJ2-5; a possible D gene is TRBD2 (6 bases). Per germline, CDR1 LGHNA and CDR2 YSLEER. Trimming shortened V by 4 bases and J by 5 bases, and 17 bases separated the two germline ends. CDR3 length: 15 amino acids.

In this sample, this clone turned up once. A junction boundary mismatches the germline segment, possibly from a read error. The CDR3, as DNA: TGTGCCAGCAGCCAAGATTTCCCCAGGGTGTACACTGAAGCTTTCTTT. Translating gives CASSQDFPRVYTEAFF. The chain carries TRBV4-1 and TRBJ1-1, with D perhaps TRBD1 (5 bases). Germline lookup yields CDR1 MGHRA and CDR2 YSYEKL. The CDR3 has 16 residues.

The genes are TRBV7-3 and TRBJ2-1, with TRBD2 matching 10 bases. The CDR3 has 14 amino acids. From germline, CDR1 is SGHTA and CDR2 FQGTGA. Trimming cost V 7 bases and J 6 bases; bases outside gene matches: 6. CDR3 loop: CASMTGLASNEQFF. Written as DNA, the CDR3 is TGTGCCAGCATGACGGGACTAGCGTCCAATGAGCAGTTCTTC.